This TCR beta chain was identified during a study of T cells expressing NK-cell markers. With the 5' RACE reads reprocessed, TCRdb shows one record per CDR3 protein and no DNA. Here the sample table reports more than 400,000 distinct CDR3 sequences. Germline V gene lookup returns CDR1 SQVTM and CDR2 ANQGSEA. This CDR3 comprises 15 residues. The chain uses TRBV29-1 and TRBJ1-1; the TCRdb call, TRBD1, lacks DNA for checking. Sequences were obtained from blood T cells: a sorted CD56 or NKG2C T cell subset, CD4+ or CD8+ T cells, or bulk PBMC T cells (not recorded which). The clonotype was recovered from a woman between 18 and 69 years old in good health. The CDR3 sequence is CSVEDSWTVNTEAFF.